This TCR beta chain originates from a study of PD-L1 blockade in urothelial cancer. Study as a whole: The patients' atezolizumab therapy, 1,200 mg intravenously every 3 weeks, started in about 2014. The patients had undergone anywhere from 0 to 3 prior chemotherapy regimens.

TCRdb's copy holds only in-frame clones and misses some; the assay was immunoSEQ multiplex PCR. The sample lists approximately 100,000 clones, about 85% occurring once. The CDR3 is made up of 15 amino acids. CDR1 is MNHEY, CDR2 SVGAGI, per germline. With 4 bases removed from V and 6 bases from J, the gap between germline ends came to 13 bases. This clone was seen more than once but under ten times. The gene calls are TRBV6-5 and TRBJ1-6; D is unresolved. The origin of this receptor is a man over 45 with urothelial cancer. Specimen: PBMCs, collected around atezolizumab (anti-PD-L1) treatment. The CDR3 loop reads CASSSNPGSNSPLHF. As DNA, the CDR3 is TGTGCCAGCAGTTCCAATCCGGGTTCTAATTCACCCCTCCACTTT.